The 27 T cell receptor beta chains below all came from one sample that was sequenced in a study of CD8+CD57+ T cells in acquired aplastic anemia. Patients selected for sequencing had displayed CD8+CD57+ cell expansion by flow cytometry. Investigators profiled TCR beta VDJ and CDR3 from genomic DNA template. TCRdb passed the reads through MiXCR, listing each CDR3 protein once. Of about 150,000 distinct CDR3 sequences listed, more than 40% were seen once; the top ten hold roughly 30%. Sequencing used sorted CD4+, CD8+, or CD8+CD57+ T cells (not recorded which) from PBMCs. The receptors here all came from a human donor with aplastic anemia.

In this sample, this clonotype turned up many times. The chain links TRBV20-1 to TRBJ2-2; D is ambiguous. This CDR3 is 11 amino acids long. Trimming cost V 6 bases and J 7 bases, with 9 bases left between them. Germline V gives CDR1 DFQATT, CDR2 SNEGSKA (reference sequence). CDR3 coding DNA: TGCAGTGCCAGTCCTGGCGGGGAGCTGTTTTTT. Protein: CSASPGGELFF.

The CDR3 coding sequence is TGTGCCAGCAGTATTGGCCCAAACAATGAGCAGTTCTTC. This sequence encodes CASSIGPNNEQFF. V gene TRBV7-8 combines with J gene TRBJ2-7; the D is unclear. The assigned J gene may be wrong: the sequence end matches TRBJ2-1 better. This CDR3 has 13 residues. Germline loops: CDR1 SGHVS, CDR2 FQNEAQ.

Many counts were recorded for this clonotype. The V gene is TRBV14, the J gene TRBJ2-2; D unresolved. The germline gives CDR1 SGHDN, CDR2 FVKESK. This CDR3 is built from 18 residues. V was trimmed by 5 bases and J by 2 bases, leaving 21 bases between them. DNA of the CDR3: TGTGCCAGCAGCTCCTCTCCTGGCGGATACATTAACACCGGGGAGCTGTTTTTT. Amino acids: CASSSSPGGYINTGELFF.

The rearrangement links TRBV19 to TRBJ1-6; D may be TRBD1 (6 bases). The germline V gene has CDR1 LNHDA and CDR2 SQIVND (reference sequence). This CDR3 comprises 13 residues. Trimming took 8 bases from V and 10 from J, leaving 15 bases between them. The DNA for the CDR3 is TGTGCCAGTCAATTGGACAGAGCCTCACCCCTCCACTTT. It codes for CASQLDRASPLHF.

The chain has TRBV20-1 and TRBJ2-7; tentative D call: TRBD2 (6 bases). Germline CDR1 DFQATT, CDR2 SNEGSKA (reference sequence). The ends were cut back, 1 base at V and 9 bases at J, with 10 bases in the middle. The CDR3 runs 11 residues. The chain's CDR3 is CSARAGDRQYF. For the CDR3, the DNA is TGCAGTGCTAGAGCGGGAGACCGGCAGTACTTC.

This clonotype showed up many times. V is TRBV9 and J is TRBJ2-1, with D tentatively TRBD2 (5 bases). Trimming pared 4 bases from V and 7 bases from J, leaving 12 bases between. The length of the CDR3 is 13 residues. Germline V CDR1 and CDR2: SGDLS, YYNGEE. This CDR3 is CASSPNRGNEQFF. In DNA, the CDR3 is TGTGCCAGCAGCCCCAACCGGGGAAATGAGCAGTTCTTC.

The rearrangement joins TRBV24-1 to TRBJ2-5, with TRBD1 matching 9 bases. V shed 4 bases, J shed 3 bases, and the junction held 8 bases outside the gene matches. Germline V lookup: CDR1 KGHDR, CDR2 SFDVKD. CDR3 length equals 16 residues. The DNA of the CDR3 is TGTGCCACCAGTGACCCGAGGAGGACAGGGGAAGAGACCCAGTACTTC. This gives the protein CATSDPRRTGEETQYF.

Points on this clonotype: One base away lies a much larger clone, so this may be a sequencing read error. The chain is built from TRBV19 and TRBJ2-7; 12 nucleotides line up with TRBD2. This CDR3 is built from 15 residues. Germline lookup yields CDR1 LNHDA and CDR2 SQIVND (reference sequence). Germline trimming cut 9 bases from V and 0 bases from J; bases unmatched to any gene: 6. The CDR3 loop is CASSRTSGVSYEQYF. In DNA, the CDR3 is TGTGCCAGCAGTCGGACTAGCGGGGTCTCCTACGAGCAGTACTTC.

This clonotype was recorded at least ten times. The V gene is TRBV6-1, the J gene TRBJ1-2, with D perhaps matching TRBD1 (6 bases). CDR3 length: 11 amino acids. Germline V gene lookup returns CDR1 MNHNS and CDR2 SASEGT. V gave up 5 bases and J gave up 6 bases, with 7 bases separating them. This CDR3 is CASSRGDGYTF. The CDR3 bases are TGTGCCAGCAGTAGGGGGGATGGCTACACCTTC.

The chain combines TRBV15 with TRBJ2-3; 8 positions match TRBD2. The CDR3 runs 17 residues. V trimming: 9 bases; J trimming: 5 bases; junction bases outside the gene matches: 19. Germline assignment: CDR1 LNHNV and CDR2 YYDKDF (reference sequence). DNA for the CDR3: TGTGCCACGGGGGGCAGAGTGGGTAGCGGGAACCGAGATACGCAGTATTTT. Protein product: CATGGRVGSGNRDTQYF.

Ten or more counts support this clonotype. This chain joins TRBV5-6 and TRBJ1-1; 8 bases align to TRBD1. This CDR3 is 16 amino acids long. In germline, CDR1 is SGHDT, CDR2 YYEEEE. The J segment lost 8 bases and the V segment lost 3 bases, leaving 15 bases of the junction unmatched. This chain's CDR3 is CASSSQGGEAVGEAFF. The CDR3 region has the DNA TGTGCCAGCAGCTCACAGGGGGGTGAAGCGGTGGGGGAAGCTTTCTTT.

The J gene is TRBJ1-1, the V gene TRBV20-1; no definite D call. This CDR3 comprises 11 residues. V was clipped by 6 bases and J by 1 base, with 6 bases between them. The germline CDR1 and CDR2 sequences are DFQATT and SNEGSKA (reference sequence). The chain's CDR3 is CSADGNTEAFF. Written as DNA, the CDR3 is TGCAGTGCGGACGGGAACACTGAAGCTTTCTTT.

The rearrangement uses TRBV11-1 and TRBJ2-1, with 10 bases identical to TRBD1. The CDR3 loop spans 15 amino acids. The V segment lost 3 bases and the J segment 7 bases; nucleotides outside the gene matches: 6. Germline V lookup: CDR1 SGHAT, CDR2 FQDESV (reference sequence). This CDR3 reads CASSLTGQGLNEQFF. DNA for the CDR3: TGTGCCAGCAGCTTGACGGGACAGGGGTTGAATGAGCAGTTCTTC.

This clonotype was detected once. A single base separates this from a much larger clone, so it may be a read error. The chain carries TRBV30 and TRBJ2-7; D gene uncertain. The V gene's germline CDR1 is GTSNPN and CDR2 SVGIG (reference sequence). V was cut by 2 bases and J by 3 bases, with 14 bases left in between. The CDR3 contains 14 residues. DNA of the CDR3: TGTGCCTGGAGTAAGGTCACGAGACTCTACGAGCAGTACTTC. Translated: CAWSKVTRLYEQYF.

The CDR3 DNA is TGTGCCACCAGCAGCCGGGACTCCTCGTACAATGAGCAGTTCTTC. Its protein is CATSSRDSSYNEQFF. This chain connects TRBV15 to TRBJ2-1, with D maybe TRBD2 (6 bases). The V gene lost 3 bases and the J gene lost 4 bases, with 13 bases spanning the gap. The CDR3 contains 15 residues. Germline CDR1 and CDR2: LNHNV and YYDKDF (reference sequence).

The chain combines TRBV13 with TRBJ2-3; 7 nucleotides align to TRBD1. Germline V gene sequence: CDR1 PRHDT, CDR2 FYEKMQ (reference sequence). With 3 bases clipped from V and 1 base from J, the junction kept 4 bases outside the gene matches. The CDR3 is 15 residues long. In nucleotides, the CDR3 is TGTGCCAGCAGCTTGGGACAGCAGGGCACAGATACGCAGTATTTT. This codes for CASSLGQQGTDTQYF.

This clonotype has ten or more counts. This chain joins TRBV6-1 and TRBJ2-1; D ambiguous. CDR1 and CDR2 from the germline V gene are MNHNS and SASEGT. V was clipped by 3 bases and J by 7 bases, with 1 base between them. The length of the CDR3 is 10 residues. As DNA, the CDR3 is TGTGCCAGCAGTGATAATGAGCAGTTCTTC. Protein: CASSDNEQFF.

This clonotype was recorded at least ten times. V usage is TRBV9 and J usage is TRBJ2-2, with D possibly being TRBD1 (6 bases). V lost 4 bases and J lost 0, with 16 bases in between. The CDR3 runs to 17 residues. Germline loops: CDR1 SGDLS, CDR2 YYNGEE. The CDR3 DNA reads as TGTGCCAGCAGCTCCTCTCGGACAGAGACGAACACCGGGGAGCTGTTTTTT. Encoded protein: CASSSSRTETNTGELFF.

The chain links TRBV20-1 to TRBJ2-7, with TRBD1 identical over 7 bases. Germline V CDR1 and CDR2: DFQATT, SNEGSKA (reference sequence). The V gene end was trimmed by 4 bases and the J gene end by 3 bases; junction bases not matched to a gene: 3. The CDR3 contains 12 residues. CDR3 DNA sequence: TGCAGTGCTAAGGGGGCGGTCTACGAGCAGTACTTC. Amino acids: CSAKGAVYEQYF.

V is TRBV2 and J is TRBJ1-5; 9 nucleotides agree with TRBD1. Losses at the gene ends were 8 bases for V and 5 bases for J; bases not matched to a gene: 4. Germline values: CDR1 SNHLY, CDR2 FYNNEI. The CDR3 is made up of 13 amino acids. The DNA for the CDR3 is TGTGCCAGCTCCGGACAGGGGTATCAGCCCCAGCATTTT. Its protein product is CASSGQGYQPQHF.

This chain links TRBV24-1 with TRBJ2-1; D is tentatively TRBD1 or TRBD2 (5 bases each). Trimming removed 4 bases from V and 3 bases from J, with 9 bases in between. Germline V lookup: CDR1 KGHDR, CDR2 SFDVKD. This CDR3 is 14 amino acids long. The CDR3 bases are TGTGCCACCAGTGAGACGGGGCTCTACAATGAGCAGTTCTTC. It codes for CATSETGLYNEQFF.

The chain links TRBV19 to TRBJ1-4; no reliable D call. Per the germline V gene, CDR1 is LNHDA and CDR2 is SQIVND (reference sequence). The CDR3 covers 15 residues. V shed 5 bases and J shed 4 bases, with 14 bases lying between them. The CDR3 spells CASSLGGLINEKLFF. Here the CDR3 DNA reads TGTGCCAGTAGTCTCGGCGGGCTCATTAATGAAAAACTGTTTTTT.

For this clonotype: Relative to the germline gene, one junction end is altered; a read error may explain this. The chain has TRBV2 and TRBJ1-1, with D possibly matching TRBD1 (5 bases). The CDR3 runs 14 residues. The germline CDR1 and CDR2 sequences are SNHLY and FYNNEI. CDR3: CASTGGVFDTGAFF. For the CDR3, the DNA is TGTGCCAGCACCGGGGGGGTTTTCGACACTGGAGCTTTCTTT.

This clonotype was counted many times. The chain links TRBV24-1 to TRBJ1-6; D may be TRBD1 (5 bases). Deletions cut 3 bases from V and 14 bases from J, with 16 bases between. CDR1 and CDR2 (germline): KGHDR, SFDVKD. CDR3 size: 14 residues. The CDR3: CATSDTDSMDALHF. The CDR3 region has the DNA TGTGCCACCAGTGATACTGACAGCATGGATGCCCTCCACTTT.

This clonotype was seen a handful of times. The CDR3 sequence: CATSERGGSEAFF. The CDR3 region has the DNA TGTGCCACCAGTGAGCGGGGAGGGTCCGAAGCTTTCTTT. This rearrangement joins TRBV24-1 to TRBJ1-1; D unclear. V lost 4 bases and J lost 8, with 13 bases in between. The germline V gene has CDR1 KGHDR and CDR2 SFDVKD. The CDR3 length is 13 residues.

This clonotype appeared many times. The V gene is TRBV6-4, the J gene TRBJ1-5; D is unresolved. The CDR3 is 16 amino acids. Germline V gives CDR1 MRHNA, CDR2 SNTAGT. The V gene lost 3 bases and the J gene lost 4 bases, with 16 bases spanning the gap. The CDR3 loop is CASSERPGSGNQPQHF. The DNA of the CDR3 is TGTGCCAGCAGTGAAAGACCAGGTTCGGGTAATCAGCCCCAGCATTTT.

This clonotype appeared many times. J is TRBJ1-1 and V is TRBV9; D unresolved. CDR1 is SGDLS, CDR2 YYNGEE, per germline. The CDR3 is made up of 12 amino acids. The V and J ends lost 3 bases and 1 base respectively, with 4 bases between them. The CDR3 nucleotides are TGTGCCAGCAGCGCGACGAACACTGAAGCTTTCTTT. This encodes CASSATNTEAFF.